This TCR beta chain was sequenced during a study of blood T cell repertoires in COVID-19. With 3 bases removed from V and 1 base from J, the gap between germline ends came to 9 bases. This CDR3 has 14 residues. Germline V gene data show CDR1 as MNHEY and CDR2 as SVGAGI. TCRdb keeps only in-frame clones here, not all; method: immunoSEQ multiplex PCR. Found here are roughly 300,000 clones, more than 75% of them singletons; the top ten hold about 4.2%. This clone has only a few counts. Source material: PBMCs or T cells enriched from blood (not recorded which). The clonotype comes from a man younger than 45 who had recovered from COVID-19. V is TRBV6-5 and J is TRBJ1-1; D is unresolved. In DNA, the CDR3 is TGTGCCAGCAGTTATAGAGGAACGAACACTGAAGCTTTCTTT. It encodes CASSYRGTNTEAFF.